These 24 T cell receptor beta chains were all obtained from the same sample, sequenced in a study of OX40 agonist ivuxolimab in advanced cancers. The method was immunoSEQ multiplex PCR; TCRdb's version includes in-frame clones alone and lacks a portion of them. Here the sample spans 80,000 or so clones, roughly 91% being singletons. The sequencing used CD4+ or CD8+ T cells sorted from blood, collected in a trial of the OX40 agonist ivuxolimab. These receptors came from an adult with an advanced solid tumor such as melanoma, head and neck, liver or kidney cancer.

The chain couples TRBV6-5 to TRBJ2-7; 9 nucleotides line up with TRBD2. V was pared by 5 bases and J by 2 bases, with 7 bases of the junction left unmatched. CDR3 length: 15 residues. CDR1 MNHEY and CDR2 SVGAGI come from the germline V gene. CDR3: CASSISGSLPYEQYF. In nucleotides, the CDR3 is TGTGCCAGCAGTATTAGCGGGAGTCTACCCTACGAGCAGTACTTC.

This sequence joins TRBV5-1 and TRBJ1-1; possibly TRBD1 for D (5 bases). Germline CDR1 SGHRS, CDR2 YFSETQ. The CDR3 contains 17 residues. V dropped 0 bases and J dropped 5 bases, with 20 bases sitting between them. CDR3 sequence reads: CASSLVVVAGRDTEAFF. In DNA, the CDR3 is TGCGCCAGCAGCTTGGTTGTGGTTGCAGGGCGGGATACTGAAGCTTTCTTT.

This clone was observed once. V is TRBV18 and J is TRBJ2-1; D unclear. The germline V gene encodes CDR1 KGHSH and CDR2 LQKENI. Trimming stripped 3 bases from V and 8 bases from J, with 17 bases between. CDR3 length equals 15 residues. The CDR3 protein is CASSPAGSKLDEQFF. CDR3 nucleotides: TGTGCCAGCTCACCCGCCGGGTCGAAGCTGGATGAGCAGTTCTTC.

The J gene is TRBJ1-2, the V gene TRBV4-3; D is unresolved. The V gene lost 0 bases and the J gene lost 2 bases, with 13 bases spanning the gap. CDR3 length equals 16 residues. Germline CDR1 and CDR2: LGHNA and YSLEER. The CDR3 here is CASSQESGRVNYGYTF. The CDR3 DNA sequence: TGCGCCAGCAGCCAAGAGTCCGGCAGAGTAAACTATGGCTACACCTTC.

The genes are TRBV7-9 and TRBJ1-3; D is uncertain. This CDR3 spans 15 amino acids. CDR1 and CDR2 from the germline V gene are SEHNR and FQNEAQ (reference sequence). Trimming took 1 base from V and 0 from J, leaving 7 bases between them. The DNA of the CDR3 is TGTGCCAGCAGCTTAGGACCCGTCTCTGGAAACACCATATATTTT. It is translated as CASSLGPVSGNTIYF.

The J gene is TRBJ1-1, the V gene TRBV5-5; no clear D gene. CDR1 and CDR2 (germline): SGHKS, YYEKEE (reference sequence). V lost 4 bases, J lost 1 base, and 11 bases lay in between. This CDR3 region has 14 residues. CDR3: CASSRSASNTEAFF. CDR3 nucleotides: TGTGCCAGCAGCCGGAGCGCGTCGAACACTGAAGCTTTCTTT.

For the CDR3, the DNA is TGCGCCAGCAGTCTTATCGGGGATAGCAATCAGCCCCAGCATTTT. Translation: CASSLIGDSNQPQHF. The chain combines TRBV5-1 with TRBJ1-5; D is undetermined. The germline V and J ends were trimmed by 5 bases and 0 bases, with 12 bases remaining between them. This CDR3 is 15 amino acids long. Germline CDR1 reads SGHRS; CDR2 reads YFSETQ.

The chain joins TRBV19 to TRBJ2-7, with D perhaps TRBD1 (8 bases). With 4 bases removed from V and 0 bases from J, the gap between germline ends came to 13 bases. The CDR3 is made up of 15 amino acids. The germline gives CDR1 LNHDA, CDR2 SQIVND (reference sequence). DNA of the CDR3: TGTGCCAGTAGTACCACAGGGGGGGCCTCCTACGAGCAGTACTTC. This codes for CASSTTGGASYEQYF.

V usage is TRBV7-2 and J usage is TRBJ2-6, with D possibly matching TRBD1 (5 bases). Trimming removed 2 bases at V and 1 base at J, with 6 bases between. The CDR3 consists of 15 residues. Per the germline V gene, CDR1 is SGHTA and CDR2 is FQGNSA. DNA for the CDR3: TGTGCCAGCAGCTTATCAGGGTCTGGGGCCAACGTCCTGACTTTC. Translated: CASSLSGSGANVLTF.

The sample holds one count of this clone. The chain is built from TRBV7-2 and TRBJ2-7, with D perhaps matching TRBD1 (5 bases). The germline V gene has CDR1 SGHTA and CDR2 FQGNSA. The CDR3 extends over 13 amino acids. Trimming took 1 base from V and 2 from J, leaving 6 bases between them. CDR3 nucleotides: TGTGCCAGCAGCTTAGTGACAGCCTACGAGCAGTACTTC. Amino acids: CASSLVTAYEQYF.

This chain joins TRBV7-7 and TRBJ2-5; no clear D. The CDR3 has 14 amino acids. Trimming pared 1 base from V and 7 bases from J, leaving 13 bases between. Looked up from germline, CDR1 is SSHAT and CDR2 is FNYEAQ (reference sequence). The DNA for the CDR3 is TGTGCCAGCAGCTTAGAGGTCGCGGTAGGGACCCAGTACTTC. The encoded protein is CASSLEVAVGTQYF.

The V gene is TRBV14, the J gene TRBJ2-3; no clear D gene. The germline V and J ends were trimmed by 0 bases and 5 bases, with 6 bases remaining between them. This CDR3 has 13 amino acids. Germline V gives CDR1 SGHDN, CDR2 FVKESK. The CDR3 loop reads CASSQDVEDTQYF. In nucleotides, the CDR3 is TGTGCCAGCAGCCAAGATGTGGAAGATACGCAGTATTTT.

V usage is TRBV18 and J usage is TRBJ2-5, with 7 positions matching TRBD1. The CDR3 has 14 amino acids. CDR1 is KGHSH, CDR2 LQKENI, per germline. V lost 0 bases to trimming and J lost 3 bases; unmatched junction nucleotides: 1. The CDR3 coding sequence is TGTGCCAGCTCACCACCCGGGACAGAAGAGACCCAGTACTTC. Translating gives CASSPPGTEETQYF.

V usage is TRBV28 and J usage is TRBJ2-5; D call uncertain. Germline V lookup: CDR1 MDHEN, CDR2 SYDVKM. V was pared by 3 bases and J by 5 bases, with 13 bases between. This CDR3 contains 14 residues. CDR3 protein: CASSLRPGRETQYF. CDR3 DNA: TGTGCCAGCAGTTTGCGCCCCGGCCGGGAGACCCAGTACTTC.

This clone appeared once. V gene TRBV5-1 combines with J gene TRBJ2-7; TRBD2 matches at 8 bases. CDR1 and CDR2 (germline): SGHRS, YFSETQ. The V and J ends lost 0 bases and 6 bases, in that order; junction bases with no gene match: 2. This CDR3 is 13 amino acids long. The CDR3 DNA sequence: TGCGCCAGCAGCTTGGAAGCGGGAGCCGAGCAGTACTTC. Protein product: CASSLEAGAEQYF.

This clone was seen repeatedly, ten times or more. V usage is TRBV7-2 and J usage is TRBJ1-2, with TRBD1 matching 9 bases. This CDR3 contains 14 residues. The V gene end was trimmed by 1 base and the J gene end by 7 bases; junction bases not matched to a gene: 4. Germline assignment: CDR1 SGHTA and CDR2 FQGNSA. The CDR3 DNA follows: TGTGCCAGCAGCTTAGGGAACAGGGGGCGTGGCTACACCTTC. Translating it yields CASSLGNRGRGYTF.

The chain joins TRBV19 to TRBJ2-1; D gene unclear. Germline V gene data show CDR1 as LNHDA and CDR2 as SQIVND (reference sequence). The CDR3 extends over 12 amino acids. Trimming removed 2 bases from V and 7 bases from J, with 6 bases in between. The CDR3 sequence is CASSILGNEQFF. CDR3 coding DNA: TGTGCCAGTAGTATACTTGGGAATGAGCAGTTCTTC.

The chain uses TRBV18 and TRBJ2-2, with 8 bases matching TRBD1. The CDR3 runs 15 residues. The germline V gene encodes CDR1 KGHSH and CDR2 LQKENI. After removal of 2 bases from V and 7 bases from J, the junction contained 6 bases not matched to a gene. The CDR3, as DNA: TGTGCCAGCTCACCATCTCAGGGGGCGATCGGGGAGCTGTTTTTT. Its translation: CASSPSQGAIGELFF.

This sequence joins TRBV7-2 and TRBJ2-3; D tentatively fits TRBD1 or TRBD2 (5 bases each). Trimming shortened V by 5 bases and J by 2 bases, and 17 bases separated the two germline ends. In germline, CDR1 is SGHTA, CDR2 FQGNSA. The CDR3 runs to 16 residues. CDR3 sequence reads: CASSGLGPFYTDTQYF. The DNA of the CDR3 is TGTGCCAGCAGCGGTCTGGGACCCTTCTACACAGATACGCAGTATTTT.

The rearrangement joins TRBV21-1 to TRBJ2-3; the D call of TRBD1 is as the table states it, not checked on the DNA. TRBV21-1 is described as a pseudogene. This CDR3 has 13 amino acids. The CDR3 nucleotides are TGTGCCAGCGACAGGGGGGGAACAGATACGCAGTATTTT. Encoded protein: CASDRGGTDTQYF.

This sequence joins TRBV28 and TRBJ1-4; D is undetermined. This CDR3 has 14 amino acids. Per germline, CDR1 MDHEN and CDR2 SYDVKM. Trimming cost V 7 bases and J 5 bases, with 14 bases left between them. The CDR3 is CASKVAGPNEKLFF. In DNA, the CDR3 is TGTGCCAGCAAGGTAGCGGGCCCGAATGAAAAACTGTTTTTT. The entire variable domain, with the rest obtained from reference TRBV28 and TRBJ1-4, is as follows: DVKVTQSSRYLVKRTGEKVFLECVQDMDHENMFWYRQDPGLGLRLIYFSYDVKMKEKGDIPEGYSVSREKKERFSLILESASTNQTSMYLCASKVAGPNEKLFFGSGTQLSVL.

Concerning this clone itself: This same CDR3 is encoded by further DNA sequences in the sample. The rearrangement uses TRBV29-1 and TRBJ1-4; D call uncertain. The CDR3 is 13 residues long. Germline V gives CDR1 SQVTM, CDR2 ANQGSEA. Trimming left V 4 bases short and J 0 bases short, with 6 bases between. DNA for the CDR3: TGCAGCGTTGCAGTAGCAACTAATGAAAAACTGTTTTTT. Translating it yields CSVAVATNEKLFF.

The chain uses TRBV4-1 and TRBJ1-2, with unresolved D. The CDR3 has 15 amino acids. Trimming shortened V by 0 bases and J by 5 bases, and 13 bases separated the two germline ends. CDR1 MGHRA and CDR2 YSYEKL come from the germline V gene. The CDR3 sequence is CASSQDNPRWYGYTF. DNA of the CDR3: TGCGCCAGCAGCCAAGACAACCCAAGGTGGTATGGCTACACCTTC.

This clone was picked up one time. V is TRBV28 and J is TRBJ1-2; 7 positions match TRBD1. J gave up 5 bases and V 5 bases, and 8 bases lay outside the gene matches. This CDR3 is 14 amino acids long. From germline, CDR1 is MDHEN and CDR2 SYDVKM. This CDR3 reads CASSPPQGRYGYTF. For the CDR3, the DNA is TGTGCCAGCAGTCCACCACAGGGGCGGTATGGCTACACCTTC.